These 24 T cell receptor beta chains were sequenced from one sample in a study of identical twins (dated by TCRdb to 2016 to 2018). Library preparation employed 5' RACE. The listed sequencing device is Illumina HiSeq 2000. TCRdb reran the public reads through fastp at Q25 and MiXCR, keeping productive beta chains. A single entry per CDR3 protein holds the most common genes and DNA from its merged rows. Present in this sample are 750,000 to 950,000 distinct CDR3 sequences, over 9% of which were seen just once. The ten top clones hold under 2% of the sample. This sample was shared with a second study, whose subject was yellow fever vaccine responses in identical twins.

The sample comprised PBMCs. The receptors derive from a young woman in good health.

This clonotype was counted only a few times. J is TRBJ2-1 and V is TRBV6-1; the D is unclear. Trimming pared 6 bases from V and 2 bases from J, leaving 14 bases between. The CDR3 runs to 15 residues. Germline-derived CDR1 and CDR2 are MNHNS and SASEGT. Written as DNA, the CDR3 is TGTGCCAGCAGGCCCCCCGCGTCTACCTACAATGAGCAGTTCTTC. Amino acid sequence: CASRPPASTYNEQFF.

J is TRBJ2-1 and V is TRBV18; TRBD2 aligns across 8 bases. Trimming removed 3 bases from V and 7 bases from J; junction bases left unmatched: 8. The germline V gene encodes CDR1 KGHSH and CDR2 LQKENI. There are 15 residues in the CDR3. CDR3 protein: CASSPGSGAGNEQFF. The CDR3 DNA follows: TGTGCCAGCTCACCGGGTAGCGGGGCGGGGAATGAGCAGTTCTTC.

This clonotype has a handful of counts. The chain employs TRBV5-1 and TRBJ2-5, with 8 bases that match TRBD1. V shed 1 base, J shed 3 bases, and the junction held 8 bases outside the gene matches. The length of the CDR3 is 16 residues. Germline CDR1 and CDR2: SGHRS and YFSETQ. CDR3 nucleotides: TGCGCCAGCAGCTTGCGGACGGACAGGGCCAAAGAGACCCAGTACTTC. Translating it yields CASSLRTDRAKETQYF.

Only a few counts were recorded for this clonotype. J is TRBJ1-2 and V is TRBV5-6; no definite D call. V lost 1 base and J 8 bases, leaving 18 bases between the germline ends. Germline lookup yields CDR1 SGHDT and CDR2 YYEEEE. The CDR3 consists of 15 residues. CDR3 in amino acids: CASSLFGQVFEGYTF. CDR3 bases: TGTGCCAGCAGCTTGTTCGGCCAGGTCTTTGAGGGCTACACCTTC.

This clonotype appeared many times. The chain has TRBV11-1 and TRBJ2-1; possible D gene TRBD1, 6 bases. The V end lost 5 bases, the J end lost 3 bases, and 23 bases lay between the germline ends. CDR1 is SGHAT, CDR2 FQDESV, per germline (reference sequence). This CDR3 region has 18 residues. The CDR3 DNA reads TGTGCCAGCAGCGGGGGCGGTGATGTTCGGACAAACTACAATGAGCAGTTCTTC. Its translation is CASSGGGDVRTNYNEQFF.

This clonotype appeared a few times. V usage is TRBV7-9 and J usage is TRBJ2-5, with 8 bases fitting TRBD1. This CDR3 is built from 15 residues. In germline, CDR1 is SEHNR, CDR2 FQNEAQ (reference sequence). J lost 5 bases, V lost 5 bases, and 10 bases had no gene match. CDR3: CASSPPLTGEETQYF. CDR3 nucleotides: TGTGCCAGCAGCCCGCCCCTGACAGGGGAGGAGACCCAGTACTTC.

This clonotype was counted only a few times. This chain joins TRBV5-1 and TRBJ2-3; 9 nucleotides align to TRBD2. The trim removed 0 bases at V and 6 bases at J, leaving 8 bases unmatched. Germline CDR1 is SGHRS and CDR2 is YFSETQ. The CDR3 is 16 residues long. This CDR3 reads CASSLEAGGPSDTQYF. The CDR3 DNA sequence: TGCGCCAGCAGCTTGGAAGCGGGGGGCCCGTCCGATACGCAGTATTTT. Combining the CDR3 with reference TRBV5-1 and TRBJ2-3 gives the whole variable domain KAGVTQTPRYLIKTRGQQVTLSCSPISGHRSVSWYQQTPGQGLQFLFEYFSETQRNKGNFPGRFSGRQFSNSRSEMNVSTLELGDSALYLCASSLEAGGPSDTQYFGPGTRLTVL.

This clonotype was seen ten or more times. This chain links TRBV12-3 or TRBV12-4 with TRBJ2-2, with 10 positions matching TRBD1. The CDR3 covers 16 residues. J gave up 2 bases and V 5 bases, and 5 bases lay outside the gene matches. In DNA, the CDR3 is TGTGCCAGCAGTCCCCGGACAGGGGGAAACACCGGGGAGCTGTTTTTT. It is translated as CASSPRTGGNTGELFF.

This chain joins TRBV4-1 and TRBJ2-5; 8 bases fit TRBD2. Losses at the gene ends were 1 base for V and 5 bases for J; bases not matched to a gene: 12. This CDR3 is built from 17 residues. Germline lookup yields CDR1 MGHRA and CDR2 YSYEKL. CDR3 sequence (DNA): TGCGCCAGCAGCCAAGGACGGGGAAGCGGGGGTCGGGAGACCCAGTACTTC. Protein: CASSQGRGSGGRETQYF.

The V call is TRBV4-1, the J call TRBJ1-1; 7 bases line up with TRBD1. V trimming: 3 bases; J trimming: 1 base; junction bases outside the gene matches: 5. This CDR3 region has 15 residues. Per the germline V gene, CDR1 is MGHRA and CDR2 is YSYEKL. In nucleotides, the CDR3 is TGCGCCAGCAGCCAGGGACAGACATCGAACACTGAAGCTTTCTTT. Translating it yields CASSQGQTSNTEAFF.

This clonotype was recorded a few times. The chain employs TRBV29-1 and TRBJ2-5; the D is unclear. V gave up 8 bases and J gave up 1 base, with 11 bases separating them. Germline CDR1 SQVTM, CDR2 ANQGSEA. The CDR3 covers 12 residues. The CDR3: CSFRHIQETQYF. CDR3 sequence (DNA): TGCAGCTTTCGACACATCCAAGAGACCCAGTACTTC.

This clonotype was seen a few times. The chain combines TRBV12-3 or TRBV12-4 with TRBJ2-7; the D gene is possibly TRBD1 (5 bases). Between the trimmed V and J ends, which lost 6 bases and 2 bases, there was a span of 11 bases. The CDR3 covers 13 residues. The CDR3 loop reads CASRLTEPYEQYF. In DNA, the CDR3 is TGTGCCAGCAGGCTGACAGAACCCTACGAGCAGTACTTC.

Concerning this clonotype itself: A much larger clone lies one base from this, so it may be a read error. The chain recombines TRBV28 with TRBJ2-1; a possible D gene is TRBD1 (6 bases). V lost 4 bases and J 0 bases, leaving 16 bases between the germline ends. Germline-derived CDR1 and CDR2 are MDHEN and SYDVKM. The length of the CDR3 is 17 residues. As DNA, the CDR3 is TGTGCCAGCAGTTCATCAGACAGGCGCAGCTCCTACAATGAGCAGTTCTTC. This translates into CASSSSDRRSSYNEQFF.

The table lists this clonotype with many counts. The CDR3 loop reads CASSPRGGGTYEQYV. In DNA, the CDR3 is TGTGCCAGCAGCCCGAGAGGCGGGGGAACCTACGAGCAGTACGTC. The chain uses TRBV7-2 and TRBJ2-7; TRBD2 matches 7 bases. CDR3 length: 15 residues. V shed 5 bases, J shed 2 bases, and the junction held 9 bases outside the gene matches. Per the germline V gene, CDR1 is SGHTA and CDR2 is FQGNSA.

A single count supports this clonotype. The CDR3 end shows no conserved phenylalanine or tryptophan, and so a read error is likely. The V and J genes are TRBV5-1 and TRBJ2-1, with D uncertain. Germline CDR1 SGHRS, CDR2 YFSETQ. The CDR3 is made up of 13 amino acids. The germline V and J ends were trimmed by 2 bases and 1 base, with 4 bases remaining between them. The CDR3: CASSLSSYNEQFY. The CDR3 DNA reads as TGCGCCAGCAGCTTATCGTCCTACAATGAGCAGTTCTAC.

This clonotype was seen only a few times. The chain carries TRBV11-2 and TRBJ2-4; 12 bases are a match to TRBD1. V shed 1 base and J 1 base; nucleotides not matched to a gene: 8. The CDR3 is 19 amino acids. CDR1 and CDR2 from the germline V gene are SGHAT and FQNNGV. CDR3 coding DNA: TGTGCCAGCAGCTTAGTGTCGGGACAGGGGGCTAAGGCCAAAAACATTCAGTACTTC. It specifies CASSLVSGQGAKAKNIQYF. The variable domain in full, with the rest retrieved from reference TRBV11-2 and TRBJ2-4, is EAGVAQSPRYKIIEKRQSVAFWCNPISGHATLYWYQQILGQGPKLLIQFQNNGVVDDSQLPKDRFSAERLKGVDSTLKIQPAKLEDSAVYLCASSLVSGQGAKAKNIQYFGAGTRLSVL.

The CDR3 loop is CSVPAVDNSPLHF. CDR3 bases: TGCAGTGTCCCGGCGGTGGATAATTCACCCCTCCACTTT. The rearrangement uses TRBV20-1 and TRBJ1-6, with unresolved D. Looked up from germline, CDR1 is DFQATT and CDR2 is SNEGSKA (reference sequence). Deletions cut 7 bases from V and 5 bases from J, with 12 bases between. The CDR3 runs 13 residues.

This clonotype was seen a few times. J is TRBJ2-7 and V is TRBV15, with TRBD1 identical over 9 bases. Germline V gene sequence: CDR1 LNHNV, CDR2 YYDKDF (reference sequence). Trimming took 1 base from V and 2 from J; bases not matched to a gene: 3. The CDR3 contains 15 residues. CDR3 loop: CATSRVGTGPYEQYF. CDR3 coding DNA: TGTGCCACCAGCAGAGTCGGGACAGGGCCCTACGAGCAGTACTTC. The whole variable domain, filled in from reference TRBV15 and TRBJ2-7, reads DAMVIQNPRYQVTQFGKPVTLSCSQTLNHNVMYWYQQKSSQAPKLLFHYYDKDFNNEADTPDNFQSRRPNTSFCFLDIRSPGLGDTAMYLCATSRVGTGPYEQYFGPGTRLTVT.

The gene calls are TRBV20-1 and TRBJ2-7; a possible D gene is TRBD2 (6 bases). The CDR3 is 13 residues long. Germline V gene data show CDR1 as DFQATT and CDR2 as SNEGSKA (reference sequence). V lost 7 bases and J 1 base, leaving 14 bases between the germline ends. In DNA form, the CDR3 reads TGCAGTGTCATTGCGGGGCTTTCCTACGAGCAGTACGTC. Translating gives CSVIAGLSYEQYV.

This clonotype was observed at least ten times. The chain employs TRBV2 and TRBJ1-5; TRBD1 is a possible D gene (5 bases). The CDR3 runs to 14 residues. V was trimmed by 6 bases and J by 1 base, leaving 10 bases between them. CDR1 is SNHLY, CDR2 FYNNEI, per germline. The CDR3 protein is CASSAGRSNQPQHF. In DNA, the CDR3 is TGTGCCAGCAGCGCAGGGCGGAGCAATCAGCCCCAGCATTTT.

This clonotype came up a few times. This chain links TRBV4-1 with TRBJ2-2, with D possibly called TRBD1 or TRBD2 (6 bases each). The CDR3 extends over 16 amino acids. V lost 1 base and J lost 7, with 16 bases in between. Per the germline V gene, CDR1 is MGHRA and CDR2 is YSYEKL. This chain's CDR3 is CASSQVFRGQGGELFF. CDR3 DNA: TGCGCCAGCAGCCAAGTTTTCCGGGGGCAGGGCGGGGAGCTGTTTTTT.

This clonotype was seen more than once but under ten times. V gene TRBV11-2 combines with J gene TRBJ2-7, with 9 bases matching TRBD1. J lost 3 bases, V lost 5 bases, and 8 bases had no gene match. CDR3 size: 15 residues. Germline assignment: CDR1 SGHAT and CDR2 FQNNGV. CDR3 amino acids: CASSTGTGIVYEQYF. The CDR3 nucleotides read TGTGCCAGCAGCACAGGGACAGGGATCGTCTACGAGCAGTACTTC.

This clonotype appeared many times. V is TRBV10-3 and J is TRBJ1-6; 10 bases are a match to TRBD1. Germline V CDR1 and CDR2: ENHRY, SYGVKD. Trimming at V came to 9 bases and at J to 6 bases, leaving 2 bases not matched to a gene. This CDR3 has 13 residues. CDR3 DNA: TGTGCCATTGGGACAGGGGCTAATTCACCCCTCCACTTT. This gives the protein CAIGTGANSPLHF.

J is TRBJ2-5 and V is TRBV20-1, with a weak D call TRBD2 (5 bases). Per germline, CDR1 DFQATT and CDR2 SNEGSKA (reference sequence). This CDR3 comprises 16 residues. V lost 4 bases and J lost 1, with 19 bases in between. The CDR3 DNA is TGCAGTGCTATCCGACCCGGGATCCGGATCCAAGAGACCCAGTACTTC. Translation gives CSAIRPGIRIQETQYF.